This entry lists 30 T cell receptor beta chains sequenced from one sample in a study of metastatic and nonmetastatic thyroid tumors. Each patient went into thyroid surgery without having received any treatment. Through MiXCR, TCRdb re-clonotyped the PCR reads. The top ten hold 9.2% of the sample, which has 30,000 or so clones, approximately 25% seen once. Source material: blood. These receptors all stem from a female donor with papillary thyroid cancer or a benign thyroid nodule (not recorded which). Some clones in this sample may be carry-over from other donors' samples.

This clone occurred many times. The rearrangement uses TRBV11-2 and TRBJ2-1, with TRBD2 matching 7 bases. The CDR3 is 18 amino acids. Looked up from germline, CDR1 is SGHAT and CDR2 is FQNNGV. The trim removed 3 bases at V and 1 base at J, leaving 12 bases unmatched. This CDR3 is CASSLPLRREKSYNEQFF. CDR3 bases: TGTGCCAGCAGCTTGCCCCTCCGGCGGGAGAAATCCTACAATGAGCAGTTCTTC.

This chain connects TRBV24-1 to TRBJ1-2; D call uncertain. V was cut by 1 base and J by 7 bases, with 3 bases left in between. Germline lookup yields CDR1 KGHDR and CDR2 SFDVKD. The CDR3 is 11 amino acids. The CDR3 nucleotides are TGTGCCACCAGTGATTTTAGTGGCTACACCTTC. Translating it yields CATSDFSGYTF.

The chain links TRBV5-1 to TRBJ1-1, with D possibly TRBD1 on 6 matching bases. V was clipped by 0 bases and J by 2 bases, with 14 bases between them. Germline V gene lookup returns CDR1 SGHRS and CDR2 YFSETQ. The CDR3 is 16 residues long. CDR3 in amino acids: CASSLEGVGRNTEAFF. As DNA, the CDR3 is TGCGCCAGCAGCTTGGAGGGGGTAGGGAGAAACACTGAAGCTTTCTTT.

By share, this clone ranks as medium-sized. The V and J genes are TRBV12-3 or TRBV12-4 and TRBJ2-7; D unclear. Trimming cost V 3 bases and J 1 base, with 7 bases left between them. The CDR3 length is 13 residues. This CDR3 is CASSFGPSYEQYF. The CDR3 coding sequence is TGTGCCAGCAGTTTTGGTCCTTCCTACGAGCAGTACTTC.

This sequence joins TRBV2 and TRBJ1-2, with D uncertain. Germline V gene sequence: CDR1 SNHLY, CDR2 FYNNEI. Deletions cut 2 bases from V and 7 bases from J, with 32 bases between. The CDR3 has 20 residues. The DNA for the CDR3 is TGTGCCAGCAGTGAAAAGTTCCCACTGGCCCCATTAGACAAGGTAGGTGGCTACACCTTC. Amino acids: CASSEKFPLAPLDKVGGYTF.

In its sample, this clone was seen many times. The chain uses TRBV30 and TRBJ1-6; TRBD1 is a possible D gene (5 bases). Trimming removed 2 bases at V and 10 bases at J, with 6 bases between. Germline CDR1 is GTSNPN and CDR2 is SVGIG (reference sequence). The CDR3 spans 11 residues. As DNA, the CDR3 is TGTGCCTGGAGTAGGGGCTCACCCCTCCACTTT. Residues: CAWSRGSPLHF.

This clone has a handful of counts. The chain links TRBV6-1 to TRBJ2-2; D gene unclear. Germline CDR1 MNHNS, CDR2 SASEGT. V was cut by 6 bases and J by 6 bases, with 14 bases left in between. The length of the CDR3 is 14 residues. This CDR3 is CASRSSGGSGELFF. DNA for the CDR3: TGTGCCAGCAGGTCCTCTGGCGGCTCCGGGGAGCTGTTTTTT.

To note about this clone: One end of the junction is discordant with germline, which a read error may explain. V gene TRBV20-1 combines with J gene TRBJ1-5; TRBD1 aligns across 7 bases. CDR1 and CDR2 (germline): DFQATT, SNEGSKA (reference sequence). The CDR3 is 16 amino acids. CDR3 sequence (DNA): TGCATTGCCAGCATACCGGGACAGATTAGCAATCAGCCGCAGCATTTT. It is translated as CIASIPGQISNQPQHF.

This clone was detected ten times or more. The chain couples TRBV5-6 to TRBJ2-3; either TRBD1 or TRBD2 may supply D (6 bases each). CDR3 size: 15 residues. Trimming stripped 3 bases from V and 5 bases from J, with 16 bases between. CDR1 is SGHDT, CDR2 YYEEEE, per germline. The CDR3, as DNA: TGTGCCAGCAGCTCGGGGGCGGGTAGGGGAGATACGCAGTATTTT. It codes for CASSSGAGRGDTQYF.

This clone was seen more than once but under ten times. The rearrangement links TRBV15 to TRBJ2-7; possibly TRBD1 for D (5 bases). CDR1 and CDR2 from the germline V gene are LNHNV and YYDKDF (reference sequence). This CDR3 has 16 amino acids. Trimming removed 7 bases at V and 5 bases at J, with 24 bases between. The chain's CDR3 is CATNIVERRESDEQYF. The DNA for the CDR3 is TGTGCCACCAATATAGTGGAACGCAGGGAATCCGACGAGCAGTACTTC. Variable domain in full (rest from reference TRBV15 and TRBJ2-7): DAMVIQNPRYQVTQFGKPVTLSCSQTLNHNVMYWYQQKSSQAPKLLFHYYDKDFNNEADTPDNFQSRRPNTSFCFLDIRSPGLGDTAMYLCATNIVERRESDEQYFGPGTRLTVT.

V usage is TRBV10-3 and J usage is TRBJ2-1, with 9 bases matching TRBD2. V was clipped by 4 bases and J by 3 bases; unmatched bases: 7. Germline V gene lookup returns CDR1 ENHRY and CDR2 SYGVKD. The CDR3 is 16 residues long. As DNA, the CDR3 is TGTGCCATCAGTGCCGGGACTAGCTTGGTCTACAATGAGCAGTTCTTC. Translated: CAISAGTSLVYNEQFF.

This clone has a count of ten or more. The CDR3: CAWRVTNFVQETQYF. The CDR3 DNA follows: TGTGCCTGGAGGGTAACGAACTTCGTACAAGAGACCCAGTACTTC. The rearrangement uses TRBV30 and TRBJ2-5; unclear D gene. The CDR3 runs 15 residues. CDR1 and CDR2 (germline): GTSNPN, SVGIG (reference sequence). Deletions cut 3 bases from V and 2 bases from J, with 16 bases between.

The V and J genes are TRBV28 and TRBJ1-1, with D tentatively TRBD1 (6 bases). The V and J ends lost 4 bases and 7 bases respectively, with 16 bases between them. Germline CDR1 reads MDHEN; CDR2 reads SYDVKM. The CDR3 totals 14 residues. The CDR3 DNA sequence: TGTGCCAGCAGTTCTCCAAGGGGGGCGCGTGAAGCTTTCTTT. Translating it yields CASSSPRGAREAFF.

This clone has a count of ten or more. Different DNA sequences within this sample yield the same CDR3. V is TRBV20-1 and J is TRBJ2-1; no reliable D call. The CDR3 is 11 residues long. V lost 0 bases, J lost 15 bases, and 12 bases lay in between. Germline V gene lookup returns CDR1 DFQATT and CDR2 SNEGSKA (reference sequence). Written as DNA, the CDR3 is TGCAGTGCTAGAGAGGAGTCCATCGGGTTCTTC. This translates into CSAREESIGFF.

This clone has at least ten counts. The rearrangement links TRBV7-9 to TRBJ2-1; possible D gene TRBD2, 5 bases. V gave up 8 bases and J gave up 7 bases, with 12 bases separating them. CDR1 and CDR2 from the germline V gene are SEHNR and FQNEAQ (reference sequence). The CDR3 has 12 residues. Here the CDR3 reads CASELVMNEQFF. The CDR3 nucleotides are TGTGCCAGCGAACTAGTAATGAATGAGCAGTTCTTC.

This clone was recorded a few times. The genes are TRBV20-1 and TRBJ1-1; no definite D call. Germline lookup yields CDR1 DFQATT and CDR2 SNEGSKA (reference sequence). The ends were cut back, 7 bases at V and 4 bases at J, with 16 bases in the middle. This CDR3 is 13 amino acids long. The chain's CDR3 is CSVPLHRGTEAFF. As DNA, the CDR3 is TGCAGTGTACCGCTCCATAGAGGCACTGAAGCTTTCTTT.

The sample holds a few counts of this clone. The CDR3 does not end in the conserved phenylalanine or tryptophan, so this is likely a read error. This chain connects TRBV28 to TRBJ2-7; 7 bases agree with TRBD1. V was clipped by 3 bases and J by 3 bases; unmatched bases: 8. The CDR3 runs 15 residues. Germline CDR1 MDHEN, CDR2 SYDVKM. This CDR3 is CASSLPRDSNYEQYL. In DNA form, the CDR3 reads TGTGCCAGCAGTTTGCCACGGGACAGTAACTACGAGCAGTACTTA.

The chain links TRBV7-9 to TRBJ1-6; D remains ambiguous. The CDR3 has 15 amino acids. V was shortened by 1 base and J by 7 bases, with 11 bases between the two germline ends. Germline CDR1 reads SEHNR; CDR2 reads FQNEAQ (reference sequence). CDR3 nucleotides: TGTGCCAGCAGCTTAGGACTAGGGCCCAATTCACCCCTCCACTTT. Translating gives CASSLGLGPNSPLHF. Drawing the rest from reference TRBV7-9 and TRBJ1-6, the complete variable domain is DTGVSQNPRHKITKRGQNVTFRCDPISEHNRLYWYRQTLGQGPEFLTYFQNEAQLEKSRLLSDRFSAERPKGSFSTLEIQRTEQGDSAMYLCASSLGLGPNSPLHFGNGTRLTVT.

This clone appeared many times. The chain combines TRBV5-4 with TRBJ2-7; no definite D call. The CDR3 extends over 14 amino acids. The germline gives CDR1 SGHNT, CDR2 YYREEE (reference sequence). The V and J ends lost 4 bases and 2 bases respectively, with 13 bases between them. The CDR3 loop is CASSRPGDTYEQYF. The CDR3 bases are TGTGCCAGCAGCAGGCCAGGTGACACCTACGAGCAGTACTTC. The entire variable domain, with the rest obtained from reference TRBV5-4 and TRBJ2-7, is as follows: ETGVTQSPTHLIKTRGQQVTLRCSSQSGHNTVSWYQQALGQGPQFIFQYYREEENGRGNFPPRFSGLQFPNYSSELNVNALELDDSALYLCASSRPGDTYEQYFGPGTRLTVT.

Notes on this clone: Different DNA sequences within this sample yield the same CDR3. The gene calls are TRBV10-3 and TRBJ2-1, with D perhaps being TRBD1 or TRBD2 (7 bases each). Trimming removed 10 bases from V and 0 bases from J, with 16 bases in between. Germline CDR1 and CDR2: ENHRY and SYGVKD. This CDR3 has 15 residues. The CDR3 here is CASHRGGSSYNEQFF. The CDR3 DNA reads TGTGCCAGTCACAGGGGAGGGAGCTCCTACAATGAGCAGTTCTTC.

Relative to its sample, this clone is medium-sized. V gene TRBV7-2 combines with J gene TRBJ1-6, with unresolved D. This CDR3 comprises 11 residues. V lost 3 bases to trimming and J lost 7 bases, with 1 base between them. CDR1 and CDR2 (germline): SGHTA, FQGNSA. The CDR3 protein is CASSLNSPLHF. DNA for the CDR3: TGTGCCAGCAGCTTGAATTCACCCCTCCACTTT. The full variable domain, its missing parts supplied by reference TRBV7-2 and TRBJ1-6, is GAGVSQSPSNKVTEKGKDVELRCDPISGHTALYWYRQSLGQGLEFLIYFQGNSAPDKSGLPSDRFSAERTGGSVSTLTIQRTQQEDSAVYLCASSLNSPLHFGNGTRLTVT.

This clone rates as medium-sized. The V gene is TRBV5-1, the J gene TRBJ2-1; D is undetermined. The V end lost 4 bases, the J end lost 0 bases, and 17 bases lay between the germline ends. From germline, CDR1 is SGHRS and CDR2 YFSETQ. The CDR3 loop spans 17 amino acids. CDR3 amino acids: CASSPWRPPSSYNEQFF. The CDR3 coding sequence is TGCGCCAGCAGCCCTTGGAGACCCCCTAGCTCCTACAATGAGCAGTTCTTC.

Ten or more counts support this clone. This chain connects TRBV14 to TRBJ2-3, with TRBD1 matching over 9 bases. The CDR3 covers 17 residues. The V gene's germline CDR1 is SGHDN and CDR2 FVKESK. After removal of 4 bases from V and 4 bases from J, the junction contained 12 bases not matched to a gene. CDR3 in amino acids: CASSPRTGVGHPDTQYF. CDR3 DNA sequence: TGTGCCAGCAGCCCCCGGACAGGGGTAGGTCATCCAGATACGCAGTATTTT.

The CDR3: CASSRGGKEKLFF. The CDR3 DNA sequence: TGTGCCAGCTCACGAGGGGGGAAGGAAAAACTGTTTTTT. The chain is built from TRBV18 and TRBJ1-4; a possible D gene is TRBD1 (6 bases). Germline assignment: CDR1 KGHSH and CDR2 LQKENI. V shed 4 bases and J shed 8 bases, with 11 bases lying between them. The CDR3 runs 13 residues.

The chain joins TRBV7-9 to TRBJ2-7; D is possibly TRBD2 (6 bases). The V and J ends lost 4 bases and 4 bases respectively, with 8 bases between them. The CDR3 contains 12 residues. Germline V CDR1 and CDR2: SEHNR, FQNEAQ (reference sequence). This chain's CDR3 is CASSSEGYEQYF. In nucleotides, the CDR3 is TGTGCCAGCAGCTCGGAGGGGTACGAGCAGTACTTC.

The rearrangement links TRBV28 to TRBJ2-1; D is unresolved. CDR3 length: 10 residues. Trimming shortened V by 8 bases and J by 12 bases, and 11 bases separated the two germline ends. The germline V gene encodes CDR1 MDHEN and CDR2 SYDVKM. The CDR3: CASERRVQFF. CDR3 bases: TGTGCCAGCGAGCGCCGTGTGCAGTTCTTC. Using reference TRBV28 and TRBJ2-1 for the parts outside the CDR3, the full variable domain is DVKVTQSSRYLVKRTGEKVFLECVQDMDHENMFWYRQDPGLGLRLIYFSYDVKMKEKGDIPEGYSVSREKKERFSLILESASTNQTSMYLCASERRVQFFGPGTRLTVL.

There are many counts of this clone. This chain connects TRBV14 to TRBJ1-2, with D tentatively TRBD1 (5 bases). Trimming left V 1 base short and J 8 bases short, with 17 bases between. Germline V gene lookup returns CDR1 SGHDN and CDR2 FVKESK. The CDR3 is 15 residues long. CDR3 sequence reads: CASSQGFAGRGGYTF. CDR3 DNA: TGTGCCAGCAGCCAAGGTTTTGCAGGGCGTGGGGGCTACACCTTC.

This clone was counted a single time. The junction departs from the called germline gene at one end, perhaps through a read error. The chain uses TRBV5-1 and TRBJ1-1, with D uncertain. The germline CDR1 and CDR2 sequences are SGHRS and YFSETQ. The CDR3 is made up of 15 amino acids. The CDR3 loop reads CAGSLAPDLNTEAFF. In nucleotides, the CDR3 is TGCGCCGGCAGCTTGGCCCCGGACTTGAACACTGAAGCTTTCTTT.

This clone occurred a few times. This chain uses TRBV11-2 with TRBJ2-7; the match to TRBD2 covers 11 bases. V was clipped by 4 bases and J by 3 bases; unmatched bases: 5. The V gene's germline CDR1 is SGHAT and CDR2 FQNNGV. The CDR3 totals 15 residues. The CDR3 protein is CASSSRLAGNYEQYF. CDR3 DNA: TGTGCCAGCAGCTCAAGACTAGCGGGGAACTACGAGCAGTACTTC. Full variable domain (missing parts from reference TRBV11-2 and TRBJ2-7): EAGVAQSPRYKIIEKRQSVAFWCNPISGHATLYWYQQILGQGPKLLIQFQNNGVVDDSQLPKDRFSAERLKGVDSTLKIQPAKLEDSAVYLCASSSRLAGNYEQYFGPGTRLTVT.

The CDR3, as DNA: TGCAGCGTTGGAACCTGGCCAGGGGGTGTTGGCTACACCTTC. This translates into CSVGTWPGGVGYTF. The chain combines TRBV29-1 with TRBJ1-2; TRBD1 matches at 7 bases. The CDR3 is 14 amino acids. Germline V gene data show CDR1 as SQVTM and CDR2 as ANQGSEA. V lost 4 bases and J lost 7; bases outside the gene matches: 12.